Below, 30 T cell receptor beta chains from the same sample are listed, as sequenced in a study of blood T cell repertoires in COVID-19 (dated by TCRdb to 2018 to 2020). The receptor library was made with the immunoSEQ multiplex PCR assay. TCRdb took over this immuneACCESS table, retaining in-frame rearrangements with V and J assigned. Such tables are incomplete; in checked studies, under half of the missing clones stem from an unresolved V gene, and the remainder is unexplained. For this sample the table gives 300,000 to 400,000 clones, of which around 89% were detected only once. Around 3% of the sample lies in the top ten. Material: peripheral blood. The source of these receptors is a woman in her twenties or thirties with COVID-19, enrolled during active disease.

This chain uses TRBV6-5 with TRBJ2-3; D gene unclear. Per the germline V gene, CDR1 is MNHEY and CDR2 is SVGAGI. The CDR3 sequence is 13 residues long. Trimming stripped 2 bases from V and 8 bases from J, with 11 bases between. The DNA for the CDR3 is TGTGCCAGCAGTTACGGATATACGGGTACGCAGTATTTT. Protein: CASSYGYTGTQYF.

The CDR3 nucleotides read TGTGCCAGCAGCCCCGGGACTAGCGGGACGGGTGAGCAGTTCTTC. Its protein product is CASSPGTSGTGEQFF. V and J are TRBV11-2 and TRBJ2-1; 13 bases line up with TRBD2. The CDR3 length is 15 residues. Per the germline V gene, CDR1 is SGHAT and CDR2 is FQNNGV. J gave up 9 bases and V 5 bases, and 7 bases lay outside the gene matches. Combining the CDR3 with reference TRBV11-2 and TRBJ2-1 gives the whole variable domain EAGVAQSPRYKIIEKRQSVAFWCNPISGHATLYWYQQILGQGPKLLIQFQNNGVVDDSQLPKDRFSAERLKGVDSTLKIQPAKLEDSAVYLCASSPGTSGTGEQFFGPGTRLTVL.

This chain connects TRBV4-1 to TRBJ2-3, with a tentative D call TRBD1 (6 bases). CDR1 and CDR2 (germline): MGHRA, YSYEKL. The V end lost 1 base, the J end lost 2 bases, and 10 bases lay between the germline ends. CDR3 length: 15 residues. This CDR3 is CASSQVWTATDTQYF. CDR3 nucleotides: TGCGCCAGCAGCCAAGTGTGGACAGCCACAGATACGCAGTATTTT.

The CDR3 nucleotides read TGTGCCAGTAGCCCCGAGGACAGGTTCGATGAAAAACTGTTTTTT. As protein: CASSPEDRFDEKLFF. The chain joins TRBV19 to TRBJ1-4, with 7 nucleotides matching TRBD1. V trimming: 6 bases; J trimming: 6 bases; junction bases outside the gene matches: 10. Germline CDR1 and CDR2: LNHDA and SQIVND (reference sequence). The CDR3 loop spans 15 amino acids. The full variable domain, its missing parts supplied by reference TRBV19 and TRBJ1-4, is DGGITQSPKYLFRKEGQNVTLSCEQNLNHDAMYWYRQDPGQGLRLIYYSQIVNDFQKGDIAEGYSVSREKKESFPLTVTSAQKNPTAFYLCASSPEDRFDEKLFFGSGTQLSVL.

This chain connects TRBV5-1 to TRBJ1-4, with a weak D call TRBD1 (5 bases). The CDR3 sequence is 14 residues long. Germline V CDR1 and CDR2: SGHRS, YFSETQ. The V and J ends lost 4 bases and 8 bases respectively, with 15 bases between them. For the CDR3, the DNA is TGCGCCAGCAGCACGCCACAGGAGGGCGAAAAACTGTTTTTT. As protein: CASSTPQEGEKLFF.

This sequence joins TRBV28 and TRBJ2-5, with 12 bases that match TRBD2. Germline CDR1 reads MDHEN; CDR2 reads SYDVKM. The J segment lost 5 bases and the V segment lost 5 bases, leaving 9 bases of the junction unmatched. The CDR3 runs to 16 residues. CDR3 region: CASSTLTSGGGETQYF. DNA for the CDR3: TGTGCCAGCAGTACCTTGACTAGCGGGGGCGGTGAGACCCAGTACTTC.

V is TRBV9 and J is TRBJ2-3, with 11 nucleotides matching TRBD1. Germline V CDR1 and CDR2: SGDLS, YYNGEE. With 3 bases clipped from V and 8 bases from J, the junction kept 5 bases outside the gene matches. The CDR3 totals 14 residues. Written as DNA, the CDR3 is TGTGCCAGCAGCGCGGACAGGGGGCAGGGTACGCAGTATTTT. Its protein is CASSADRGQGTQYF.

CDR3 in amino acids: CASRISPGQGLGGRQETQYF. The DNA of the CDR3 is TGTGCCAGCAGGATATCACCGGGACAGGGGTTGGGGGGACGGCAAGAGACCCAGTACTTC. The chain is built from TRBV5-4 and TRBJ2-5; 10 bases are a match to TRBD1. With V trimmed by 5 bases and J by 2 bases, 21 bases remained unmatched. CDR1 and CDR2 from the germline V gene are SGHNT and YYREEE (reference sequence). The CDR3 sequence is 20 residues long.

The chain employs TRBV28 and TRBJ2-5; D is unclear. Trimming left V 4 bases short and J 3 bases short, with 3 bases between. This CDR3 comprises 11 residues. Germline assignment: CDR1 MDHEN and CDR2 SYDVKM. CDR3 residues: CASSSKETQYF. As DNA, the CDR3 is TGTGCCAGCAGTTCAAAAGAGACCCAGTACTTC.

Written as DNA, the CDR3 is TGCGCCAGCAGCCCTAAACCAGGACAGAGCACAGATACGCAGTATTTT. This sequence encodes CASSPKPGQSTDTQYF. The rearrangement uses TRBV4-1 and TRBJ2-3; TRBD1 is a possible D gene (6 bases). Germline V lookup: CDR1 MGHRA, CDR2 YSYEKL. The CDR3 spans 16 residues. Between the trimmed V and J ends, which lost 4 bases and 0 bases, there was a span of 14 bases.

With respect to this clone: The sample carries other DNA sequences with the same CDR3. V usage is TRBV18 and J usage is TRBJ1-5; D might be TRBD1 (5 bases). The CDR3 runs to 14 residues. Germline CDR1 is KGHSH and CDR2 is LQKENI. The V end was cut by 0 bases, the J end by 6 bases, with 9 bases between. CDR3 nucleotide sequence: TGTGCCAGCTCACCACCGGGCGGGGGTCAGCCCCAGCATTTT. Translation gives CASSPPGGGQPQHF.

The chain uses TRBV7-8 and TRBJ2-7, with D perhaps TRBD1 (6 bases). CDR3 length: 13 residues. CDR1 is SGHVS, CDR2 FQNEAQ, per germline. Trimming stripped 1 base from V and 6 bases from J, with 10 bases between. Here the CDR3 DNA reads TGTGCCAGCAGCTTAGGGACAGTAGGCGAGCAGTACTTC. Protein product: CASSLGTVGEQYF.

The chain recombines TRBV19 with TRBJ1-4, with a tentative D call TRBD1 (5 bases). V was trimmed by 8 bases and J by 5 bases, leaving 12 bases between them. The CDR3 loop spans 13 amino acids. Per the germline V gene, CDR1 is LNHDA and CDR2 is SQIVND (reference sequence). CDR3 sequence (DNA): TGTGCCAGTTCCCCAGGGCGGAATGAAAAACTGTTTTTT. It is translated as CASSPGRNEKLFF.

The rearrangement uses TRBV19 and TRBJ1-2; D is perhaps TRBD1 (5 bases). Trimming pared 8 bases from V and 5 bases from J, leaving 18 bases between. CDR1 LNHDA and CDR2 SQIVND come from the germline V gene (reference sequence). The CDR3 runs 14 residues. CDR3: CASQSGMGPYGYTF. The CDR3, as DNA: TGTGCCAGTCAATCGGGCATGGGGCCGTATGGCTACACCTTC. Full variable domain (remainder filled in from reference TRBV19 and TRBJ1-2): DGGITQSPKYLFRKEGQNVTLSCEQNLNHDAMYWYRQDPGQGLRLIYYSQIVNDFQKGDIAEGYSVSREKKESFPLTVTSAQKNPTAFYLCASQSGMGPYGYTFGSGTRLTVV.

This rearrangement joins TRBV15 to TRBJ1-4, with TRBD1 identical over 11 bases. The V gene's germline CDR1 is LNHNV and CDR2 YYDKDF (reference sequence). The CDR3 is 17 amino acids. J was trimmed by 0 bases and V by 1 base; bases with no gene match: 1. The CDR3, as DNA: TGTGCCACCAGCAGAGGGGACAGGGGGACAACTAATGAAAAACTGTTTTTT. It specifies CATSRGDRGTTNEKLFF.

This chain connects TRBV19 to TRBJ1-2; 7 bases are shared with TRBD1. The germline V gene has CDR1 LNHDA and CDR2 SQIVND (reference sequence). This CDR3 comprises 15 residues. The V and J ends lost 5 bases and 0 bases, in that order; junction bases with no gene match: 6. The CDR3 nucleotides read TGTGCCAGTAGTGCACAGGGGACCCCTAACTATGGCTACACCTTC. It specifies CASSAQGTPNYGYTF.

This chain uses TRBV13 with TRBJ2-7, with 12 bases aligning to TRBD2. Unmatched junction bases numbered 4, after V lost 4 bases and J lost 3 bases. Germline V gene lookup returns CDR1 PRHDT and CDR2 FYEKMQ (reference sequence). The CDR3 extends over 15 amino acids. The CDR3 is CASSSSGGAVYEQYF. The CDR3 DNA sequence: TGTGCCAGCAGCTCTAGCGGGGGGGCCGTCTACGAGCAGTACTTC.

A few counts support this clone. The V call is TRBV6-1, the J call TRBJ1-5; D call uncertain. Germline CDR1 MNHNS, CDR2 SASEGT. This CDR3 comprises 14 residues. The V gene lost 3 bases and the J gene lost 2 bases, with 8 bases spanning the gap. CDR3 amino acids: CASSDWQGNQPQHF. The CDR3 nucleotides read TGTGCCAGCAGTGATTGGCAGGGCAATCAGCCCCAGCATTTT.

J is TRBJ2-5 and V is TRBV13; D perhaps matches TRBD1 (6 bases). V lost 3 bases and J 3 bases, leaving 11 bases between the germline ends. The CDR3 contains 14 residues. Germline CDR1 and CDR2: PRHDT and FYEKMQ (reference sequence). This CDR3 reads CASSFDRLKETQYF. CDR3 bases: TGTGCCAGCAGCTTTGACAGGCTAAAAGAGACCCAGTACTTC.

The genes are TRBV7-2 and TRBJ2-2; 12 nucleotides agree with TRBD1. The ends lost 3 bases at V and 4 bases at J; junction bases unmatched: 6. CDR3 length equals 17 residues. Germline CDR1 and CDR2: SGHTA and FQGNSA. The CDR3 sequence: CASSLGGQGAGTGELFF. Written as DNA, the CDR3 is TGTGCCAGCAGCTTGGGGGGACAGGGGGCTGGCACCGGGGAGCTGTTTTTT. The entire variable domain, with the rest obtained from reference TRBV7-2 and TRBJ2-2, is as follows: GAGVSQSPSNKVTEKGKDVELRCDPISGHTALYWYRQSLGQGLEFLIYFQGNSAPDKSGLPSDRFSAERTGGSVSTLTIQRTQQEDSAVYLCASSLGGQGAGTGELFFGEGSRLTVL.

The rearrangement uses TRBV5-4 and TRBJ1-5; 9 nucleotides line up with TRBD1. From germline, CDR1 is SGHNT and CDR2 YYREEE (reference sequence). The CDR3 runs to 18 residues. The trim removed 0 bases at V and 0 bases at J, leaving 7 bases unmatched. Here the CDR3 reads CASSLGGTGSYSNQPQHF. In DNA, the CDR3 is TGTGCCAGCAGCTTGGGCGGGACAGGGTCTTATAGCAATCAGCCCCAGCATTTT.

This chain uses TRBV7-9 with TRBJ1-2, with 11 bases identical to TRBD1. This CDR3 is 16 amino acids long. J was trimmed by 4 bases and V by 5 bases; bases with no gene match: 9. CDR1 is SEHNR and CDR2 is FQNEAQ in the germline V gene (reference sequence). The CDR3 spells CASSKGQGARIYGYTF. The DNA for the CDR3 is TGTGCCAGCAGCAAAGGACAGGGGGCGCGTATCTATGGCTACACCTTC.

The chain is built from TRBV2 and TRBJ2-7; 7 nucleotides align to TRBD1. With V trimmed by 7 bases and J by 3 bases, 9 bases remained unmatched. CDR3 size: 14 residues. Germline CDR1 is SNHLY and CDR2 is FYNNEI. The CDR3 nucleotides read TGTGCCAGCACTCGGGACAGACAATTCTACGAGCAGTACTTC. Its translation: CASTRDRQFYEQYF.

The chain links TRBV4-1 to TRBJ1-3; 10 bases match TRBD1. J lost 0 bases, V lost 7 bases, and 12 bases had no gene match. The germline V gene encodes CDR1 MGHRA and CDR2 YSYEKL. This CDR3 contains 18 residues. CDR3 amino acids: CASTHGQGVLFSGNTIYF. The CDR3 DNA reads as TGCGCCAGCACCCATGGACAGGGGGTTTTATTCTCTGGAAACACCATATATTTT.

The V gene is TRBV5-4, the J gene TRBJ1-5, with a weak D call TRBD1 (5 bases). Germline CDR1 SGHNT, CDR2 YYREEE (reference sequence). The length of the CDR3 is 14 residues. V lost 2 bases and J lost 3, with 9 bases in between. This chain's CDR3 is CASSFQGYNQPQHF. The CDR3 coding sequence is TGTGCCAGCAGCTTCCAGGGCTACAATCAGCCCCAGCATTTT.

This clone was recorded a few times. The rearrangement links TRBV7-2 to TRBJ1-1; D possibly corresponds to TRBD1 (5 bases). V was shortened by 4 bases and J by 4 bases, with 22 bases between the two germline ends. The CDR3 spans 17 residues. Germline lookup yields CDR1 SGHTA and CDR2 FQGNSA. This CDR3 reads CASSSVVQASSGTEAFF. The DNA of the CDR3 is TGTGCCAGCAGCTCGGTGGTACAGGCCTCGTCGGGCACTGAAGCTTTCTTT.

DNA of the CDR3: TGTGCCAGCAGCTTGGGCTGGTACGAGCAGTACTTC. Amino acid sequence: CASSLGWYEQYF. The chain couples TRBV7-8 to TRBJ2-7; no firm D call. CDR1 is SGHVS, CDR2 FQNEAQ, per germline. This CDR3 region has 12 residues. V was pared by 3 bases and J by 4 bases, with 7 bases between.

The rearrangement joins TRBV15 to TRBJ1-3; D is undetermined. V was cut by 4 bases and J by 7 bases, with 17 bases left in between. This CDR3 region has 15 residues. Per germline, CDR1 LNHNV and CDR2 YYDKDF (reference sequence). For the CDR3, the DNA is TGTGCCACCAGCAAGGAGGAGGGTACAAGGAACACCATATATTTT. It is translated as CATSKEEGTRNTIYF.

The genes are TRBV6-2 or TRBV6-3 and TRBJ1-1, with D hard to call. Germline CDR1 is MNHEY and CDR2 is SVGEGT. This CDR3 region has 13 residues. Trimming cost V 4 bases and J 4 bases, with 10 bases left between them. The CDR3 bases are TGTGCCAGCAGTTGGAGGCTCGGCACTGAAGCTTTCTTT. Protein product: CASSWRLGTEAFF.

The chain carries TRBV11-2 and TRBJ2-3; 7 bases line up with TRBD2. V dropped 4 bases and J dropped 6; count of bases not matched to a gene: 16. CDR3 length equals 17 residues. The germline CDR1 and CDR2 sequences are SGHAT and FQNNGV. CDR3 coding DNA: TGTGCCAGCAGCTCTAGAGGTGGGGCGGGGGTACTCGATACGCAGTATTTT. This translates into CASSSRGGAGVLDTQYF. The full variable domain, completed using reference TRBV11-2 and TRBJ2-3, is EAGVAQSPRYKIIEKRQSVAFWCNPISGHATLYWYQQILGQGPKLLIQFQNNGVVDDSQLPKDRFSAERLKGVDSTLKIQPAKLEDSAVYLCASSSRGGAGVLDTQYFGPGTRLTVL.